What follows describes a single T cell receptor (beta chain). As yet, its antigen is unknown. This entry belongs to a study of T cell responses to AZD1222 COVID-19 vaccine. Broader study findings: Two doses of AZD1222 preceded a rise in Spike-specific TCR breadth and depth.

This CDR3 is built from 14 residues. V was shortened by 4 bases and J by 6 bases, with 15 bases between the two germline ends. Germline V gives CDR1 SGHNT, CDR2 YYREEE (reference sequence). The protocol was immunoSEQ multiplex PCR, while the TCRdb copy is restricted to in-frame clones and leaves out a portion. The table shows about 110,000 clones, with about 90% occurring only once. The sequencing here drew on peripheral blood, taken on day 0 of AZD1222 vaccination. The TCR originated in an adult in good health. This sequence joins TRBV5-4 and TRBJ2-3; D possibly corresponds to TRBD2 (7 bases). CDR3 amino acids: CASSPRTAGDTQYF. Written as DNA, the CDR3 is TGTGCCAGCAGCCCAAGGACAGCGGGGGATACGCAGTATTTT.